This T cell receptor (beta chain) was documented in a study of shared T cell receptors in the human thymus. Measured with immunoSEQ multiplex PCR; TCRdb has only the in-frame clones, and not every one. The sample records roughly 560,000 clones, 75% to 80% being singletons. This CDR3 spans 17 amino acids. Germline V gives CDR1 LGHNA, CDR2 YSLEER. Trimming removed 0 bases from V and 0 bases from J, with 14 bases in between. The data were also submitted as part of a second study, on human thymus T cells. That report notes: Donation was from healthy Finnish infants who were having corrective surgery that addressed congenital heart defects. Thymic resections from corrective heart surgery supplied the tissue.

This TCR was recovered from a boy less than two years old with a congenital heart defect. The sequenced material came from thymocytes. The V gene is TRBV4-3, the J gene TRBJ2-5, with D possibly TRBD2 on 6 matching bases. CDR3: CASSQENLATNQETQYF. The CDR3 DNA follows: TGCGCCAGCAGCCAAGAGAACCTAGCGACCAACCAAGAGACCCAGTACTTC.